These 20 T cell receptor beta chains originate from one sample sequenced in a study of blood T cell repertoires in COVID-19. Measured with immunoSEQ multiplex PCR; TCRdb has only the in-frame clones, and not every one. The sample consists of approximately 300,000 clones, more than 70% of them appearing once. The sequencing input was peripheral blood. Source of these receptors: a man younger than 35 who had recovered from COVID-19.

The chain carries TRBV3-1 (or the pseudogene TRBV3-2) and TRBJ1-1; 7 positions agree with TRBD1. This CDR3 region has 14 residues. CDR1 and CDR2 from the germline V gene are LGHDT and YNNKEL (reference sequence). The trim removed 4 bases at V and 7 bases at J, leaving 9 bases unmatched. The chain's CDR3 is CASSLFLTGYEAFF. CDR3 sequence (DNA): TGTGCCAGCAGCCTGTTCCTGACAGGGTATGAAGCTTTCTTT.

The gene calls are TRBV6-1 and TRBJ2-1; D perhaps matches TRBD1 (6 bases). The germline V gene encodes CDR1 MNHNS and CDR2 SASEGT. The CDR3 totals 13 residues. Trimming removed 5 bases from V and 8 bases from J, with 13 bases in between. The CDR3, as DNA: TGTGCCAGCAGTTATGCCAGGGGTGATGAGCAGTTCTTC. This encodes CASSYARGDEQFF.

This chain joins TRBV5-1 and TRBJ2-5; unclear D gene. Germline assignment: CDR1 SGHRS and CDR2 YFSETQ. CDR3 length: 14 residues. V lost 0 bases to trimming and J lost 4 bases, with 10 bases between them. CDR3 amino acids: CASSLAVPRETQYF. CDR3 coding DNA: TGCGCCAGCAGCTTGGCGGTCCCCCGAGAGACCCAGTACTTC.

The J gene is TRBJ1-6, the V gene TRBV19, with a weak D call TRBD1 (5 bases). The CDR3 sequence is 14 residues long. V lost 3 bases, J lost 13 bases, and 16 bases lay in between. The germline gives CDR1 LNHDA, CDR2 SQIVND (reference sequence). CDR3 residues: CASSIDSSLSPLHF. The CDR3 nucleotides read TGTGCCAGTAGTATCGACAGCTCCTTATCCCCCCTCCACTTT.

The chain recombines TRBV19 with TRBJ2-7; the match to TRBD2 covers 9 bases. The CDR3 loop spans 15 amino acids. V gave up 2 bases and J gave up 0 bases; unmatched junction bases: 2. Germline V lookup: CDR1 LNHDA, CDR2 SQIVND (reference sequence). The CDR3 nucleotides read TGTGCCAGTAGTATAAGTAGCGGGGGCTCCTACGAGCAGTACTTC. This sequence encodes CASSISSGGSYEQYF.

The chain joins TRBV3-1 (or the pseudogene TRBV3-2) to TRBJ1-2; D unclear. Germline V gene lookup returns CDR1 LGHDT and CDR2 YNNKEL (reference sequence). This CDR3 has 12 amino acids. Trimming stripped 1 base from V and 8 bases from J, with 8 bases between. The CDR3 sequence: CASSQVERGYTF. CDR3 coding DNA: TGTGCCAGCAGCCAAGTGGAGAGGGGCTACACCTTC.

The J gene is TRBJ2-1, the V gene TRBV19; 7 positions agree with TRBD1. The CDR3 runs 15 residues. Germline CDR1 and CDR2: LNHDA and SQIVND (reference sequence). The trim removed 3 bases at V and 0 bases at J, leaving 2 bases unmatched. CDR3 coding DNA: TGTGCCAGTAGTATCTGGACAGGCTCCTACAATGAGCAGTTCTTC. Its translation is CASSIWTGSYNEQFF. Full variable domain (rest looked up from reference TRBV19 and TRBJ2-1): DGGITQSPKYLFRKEGQNVTLSCEQNLNHDAMYWYRQDPGQGLRLIYYSQIVNDFQKGDIAEGYSVSREKKESFPLTVTSAQKNPTAFYLCASSIWTGSYNEQFFGPGTRLTVL.

The genes are TRBV5-1 and TRBJ2-1; tentative D call: TRBD1 (6 bases). The CDR3 consists of 15 residues. Germline CDR1 reads SGHRS; CDR2 reads YFSETQ. The V end was cut by 4 bases, the J end by 6 bases, with 17 bases between. The DNA for the CDR3 is TGCGCCAGCAGCCCTAGTGGGGACAATAGCAATGAGCAGTTCTTC. It yields the protein CASSPSGDNSNEQFF.

The chain links TRBV29-1 to TRBJ2-7; TRBD2 matches 11 bases. The CDR3 loop spans 14 amino acids. Germline V gene data show CDR1 as SQVTM and CDR2 as ANQGSEA. V lost 6 bases to trimming and J lost 1 base; unmatched junction nucleotides: 5. Here the CDR3 reads CSVAGTSGSYEQYF. In DNA form, the CDR3 reads TGCAGCGTCGCCGGGACTAGCGGATCCTACGAGCAGTACTTC.

The chain employs TRBV9 and TRBJ1-6; D is perhaps TRBD1 (6 bases). The CDR3 totals 17 residues. V lost 8 bases and J 4 bases, leaving 22 bases between the germline ends. CDR1 SGDLS and CDR2 YYNGEE come from the germline V gene. CDR3 bases: TGTGCCAGTGGGGGGGTAAACAGGGAAACTTATAATTCACCCCTCCACTTT. Translating it yields CASGGVNRETYNSPLHF.

The chain has TRBV11-1 and TRBJ2-1; 7 positions match TRBD1. Germline CDR1 SGHAT, CDR2 FQDESV (reference sequence). The J segment lost 7 bases and the V segment lost 7 bases, leaving 10 bases of the junction unmatched. This CDR3 spans 14 amino acids. In DNA form, the CDR3 reads TGTGCCAGCACGGGACAGCGAGGGGTGAATGAGCAGTTCTTC. It yields the protein CASTGQRGVNEQFF. Based on the CDR3 plus reference TRBV11-1 and TRBJ2-1, the full variable domain is EAEVAQSPRYKITEKSQAVAFWCDPISGHATLYWYRQILGQGPELLVQFQDESVVDDSQLPKDRFSAERLKGVDSTLKIQPAELGDSAMYLCASTGQRGVNEQFFGPGTRLTVL.

This clone was seen once. This chain uses TRBV9 with TRBJ1-6; 7 positions agree with TRBD1. Germline trimming cut 5 bases from V and 2 bases from J; bases unmatched to any gene: 7. CDR1 and CDR2 from the germline V gene are SGDLS and YYNGEE. The CDR3 length is 16 residues. The CDR3 reads CASSHGQDPYNSPLHF. The CDR3 coding sequence is TGTGCCAGCAGTCATGGACAGGACCCCTATAATTCACCCCTCCACTTT.

The chain has TRBV19 and TRBJ1-2, with 8 bases fitting TRBD1. The CDR3 spans 13 residues. The V segment lost 11 bases and the J segment 8 bases; nucleotides outside the gene matches: 13. Per the germline V gene, CDR1 is LNHDA and CDR2 is SQIVND (reference sequence). The CDR3 loop reads CASKFQGARGYTF. The DNA for the CDR3 is TGTGCCTCGAAGTTCCAGGGGGCGCGGGGCTACACCTTC.

The CDR3 loop is CASSPNPGQGSRNTEAFF. For the CDR3, the DNA is TGTGCCAGCTCACCAAATCCGGGACAGGGGAGTAGGAACACTGAAGCTTTCTTT. The chain recombines TRBV18 with TRBJ1-1, with TRBD1 matching over 10 bases. The length of the CDR3 is 18 residues. CDR1 KGHSH and CDR2 LQKENI come from the germline V gene. V lost 2 bases to trimming and J lost 1 base; unmatched junction nucleotides: 10.

The V call is TRBV9, the J call TRBJ1-4; no clear D gene. Germline CDR1 is SGDLS and CDR2 is YYNGEE. The ends were cut back, 3 bases at V and 6 bases at J, with 12 bases in the middle. The CDR3 extends over 14 amino acids. The CDR3 is CASSAGGSDEKLFF. The CDR3 DNA sequence: TGTGCCAGCAGCGCTGGAGGATCGGATGAAAAACTGTTTTTT.

The chain employs TRBV23-1 and TRBJ1-5, with 7 bases fitting TRBD1. TRBV23-1 is designated an ORF whose function remains uncertain. The trim removed 1 base at V and 2 bases at J, leaving 5 bases unmatched. This CDR3 spans 16 amino acids. The CDR3 sequence is CASSQYQGVRNQPQHF. The CDR3, as DNA: TGCGCCAGCAGTCAATATCAGGGGGTCCGCAATCAGCCCCAGCATTTT.

The gene calls are TRBV27 and TRBJ2-1; 11 bases are a match to TRBD2. J was trimmed by 6 bases and V by 4 bases; bases with no gene match: 5. Germline lookup yields CDR1 MNHEY and CDR2 SMNVEV (reference sequence). The CDR3 runs 15 residues. CDR3 DNA sequence: TGTGCCAGCAGTTCGACTAGCGGGATCCGCAATGAGCAGTTCTTC. Its translation: CASSSTSGIRNEQFF.

The chain has TRBV5-4 and TRBJ2-7; D is unresolved. V lost 3 bases and J 5 bases, leaving 18 bases between the germline ends. Germline V lookup: CDR1 SGHNT, CDR2 YYREEE (reference sequence). The length of the CDR3 is 15 residues. The CDR3 DNA is TGTGCCAGCAGCTCGACCCCCCTCTTGAGCGACGAGCAGTACTTC. This sequence encodes CASSSTPLLSDEQYF.

With regard to this clone: Other DNA sequences in the sample encode the same CDR3. The gene calls are TRBV9 and TRBJ1-1; D gene uncertain. This CDR3 region has 14 residues. V was cut by 3 bases and J by 0 bases, with 9 bases left in between. Germline V gene lookup returns CDR1 SGDLS and CDR2 YYNGEE. CDR3 loop: CASSEAGMNTEAFF. The DNA for the CDR3 is TGTGCCAGCAGCGAAGCAGGTATGAACACTGAAGCTTTCTTT.

The gene calls are TRBV5-1 and TRBJ2-7; D might be TRBD2 (6 bases). From germline, CDR1 is SGHRS and CDR2 YFSETQ. This CDR3 region has 15 residues. Deletions cut 0 bases from V and 1 base from J, with 11 bases between. As DNA, the CDR3 is TGCGCCAGCAGCTTGGGGGCGGGGTCATCCTACGAGCAGTACTTC. This encodes CASSLGAGSSYEQYF.